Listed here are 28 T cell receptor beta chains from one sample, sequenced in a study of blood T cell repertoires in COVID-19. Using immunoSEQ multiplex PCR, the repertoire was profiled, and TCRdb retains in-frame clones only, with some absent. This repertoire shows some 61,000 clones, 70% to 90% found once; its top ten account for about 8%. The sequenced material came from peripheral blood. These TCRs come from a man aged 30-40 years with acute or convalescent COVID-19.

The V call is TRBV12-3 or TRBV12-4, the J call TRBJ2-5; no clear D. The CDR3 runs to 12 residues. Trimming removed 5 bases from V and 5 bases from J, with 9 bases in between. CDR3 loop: CASSPRSETQYF. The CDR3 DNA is TGTGCCAGCAGTCCGCGATCCGAGACCCAGTACTTC.

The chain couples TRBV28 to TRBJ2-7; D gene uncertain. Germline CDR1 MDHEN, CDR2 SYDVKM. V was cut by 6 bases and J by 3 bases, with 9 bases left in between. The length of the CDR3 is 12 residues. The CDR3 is CASSLESYEQYF. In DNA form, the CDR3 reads TGTGCCAGCAGCCTGGAGAGCTACGAGCAGTACTTC.

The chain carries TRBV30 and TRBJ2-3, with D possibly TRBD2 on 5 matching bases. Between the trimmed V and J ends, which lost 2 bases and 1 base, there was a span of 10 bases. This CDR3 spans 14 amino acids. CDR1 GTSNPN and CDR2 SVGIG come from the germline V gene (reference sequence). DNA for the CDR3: TGTGCCTGGAGTCGCGGGCTGGGCACAGATACGCAGTATTTT. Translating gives CAWSRGLGTDTQYF.

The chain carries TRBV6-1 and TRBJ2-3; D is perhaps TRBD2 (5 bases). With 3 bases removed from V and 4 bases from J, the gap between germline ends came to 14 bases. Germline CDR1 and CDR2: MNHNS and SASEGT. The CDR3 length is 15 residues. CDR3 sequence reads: CASSDGRLGADTQYF. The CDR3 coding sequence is TGTGCCAGCAGTGACGGGCGGCTGGGAGCAGATACGCAGTATTTT.

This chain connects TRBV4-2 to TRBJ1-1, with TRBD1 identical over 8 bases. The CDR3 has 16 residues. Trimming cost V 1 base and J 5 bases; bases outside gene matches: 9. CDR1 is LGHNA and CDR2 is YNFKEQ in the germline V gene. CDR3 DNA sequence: TGTGCCAGCAGCCAAGTGGACAGGGTATCAAAAACTGAAGCTTTCTTT. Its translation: CASSQVDRVSKTEAFF.

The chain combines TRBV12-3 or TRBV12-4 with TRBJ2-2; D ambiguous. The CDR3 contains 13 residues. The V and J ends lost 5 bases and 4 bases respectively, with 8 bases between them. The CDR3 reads CASSLTFTGELFF. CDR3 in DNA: TGTGCCAGCAGTCTTACTTTCACCGGGGAGCTGTTTTTT.

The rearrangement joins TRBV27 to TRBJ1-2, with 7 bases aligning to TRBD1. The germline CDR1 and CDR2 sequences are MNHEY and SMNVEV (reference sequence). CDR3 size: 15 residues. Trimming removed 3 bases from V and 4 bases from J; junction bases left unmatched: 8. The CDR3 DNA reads TGTGCCAGCAGTTTGACAGGGATCATCGGCTATGGCTACACCTTC. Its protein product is CASSLTGIIGYGYTF.

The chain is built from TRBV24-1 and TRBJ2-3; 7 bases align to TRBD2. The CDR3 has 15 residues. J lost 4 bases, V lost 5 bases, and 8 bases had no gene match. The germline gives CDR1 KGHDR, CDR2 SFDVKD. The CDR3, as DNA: TGTGCCACCAGTGGTCGAGCGGGAAAGGCAGATACGCAGTATTTT. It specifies CATSGRAGKADTQYF.

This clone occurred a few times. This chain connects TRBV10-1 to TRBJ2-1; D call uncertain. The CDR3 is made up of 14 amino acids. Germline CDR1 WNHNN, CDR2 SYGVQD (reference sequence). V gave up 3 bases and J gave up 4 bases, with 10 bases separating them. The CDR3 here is CASSEKLLYNEQFF. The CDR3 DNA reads TGCGCCAGCAGTGAAAAGCTCCTTTACAATGAGCAGTTCTTC.

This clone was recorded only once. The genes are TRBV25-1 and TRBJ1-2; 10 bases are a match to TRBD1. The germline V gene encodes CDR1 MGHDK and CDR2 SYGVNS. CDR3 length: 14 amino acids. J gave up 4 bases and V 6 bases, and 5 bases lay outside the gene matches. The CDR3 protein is CASSGTGATYGYTF. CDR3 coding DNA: TGTGCCAGCAGCGGGACAGGGGCGACCTATGGCTACACCTTC.

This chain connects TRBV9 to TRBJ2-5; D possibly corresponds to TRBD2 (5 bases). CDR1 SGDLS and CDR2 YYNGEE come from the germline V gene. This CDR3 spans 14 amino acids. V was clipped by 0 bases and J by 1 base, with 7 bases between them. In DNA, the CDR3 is TGTGCCAGCAGCGTAGCGGACTCCCAAGAGACCCAGTACTTC. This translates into CASSVADSQETQYF.

The CDR3 reads CASSYDRGNTIYF. The CDR3 DNA reads as TGTGCCAGCAGTTACGACAGGGGGAACACCATATATTTT. This chain links TRBV28 with TRBJ1-3; 9 bases match TRBD1. J was trimmed by 7 bases and V by 4 bases; bases with no gene match: 2. CDR3 size: 13 residues. CDR1 and CDR2 (germline): MDHEN, SYDVKM.

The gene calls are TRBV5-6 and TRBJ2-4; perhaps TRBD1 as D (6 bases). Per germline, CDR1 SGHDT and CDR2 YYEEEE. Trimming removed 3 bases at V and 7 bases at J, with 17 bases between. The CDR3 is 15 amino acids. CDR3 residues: CASSSQRTGLNIQYF. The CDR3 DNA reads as TGTGCCAGCAGCTCCCAACGAACAGGGTTGAACATTCAGTACTTC. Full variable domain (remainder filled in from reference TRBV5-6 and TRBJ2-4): DAGVTQSPTHLIKTRGQQVTLRCSPKSGHDTVSWYQQALGQGPQFIFQYYEEEERQRGNFPDRFSGHQFPNYSSELNVNALLLGDSALYLCASSSQRTGLNIQYFGAGTRLSVL.

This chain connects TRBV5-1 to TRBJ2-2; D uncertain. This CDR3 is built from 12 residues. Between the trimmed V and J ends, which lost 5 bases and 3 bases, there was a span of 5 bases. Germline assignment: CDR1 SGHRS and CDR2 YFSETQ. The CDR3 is CASRHYTGELFF. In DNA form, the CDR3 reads TGCGCCAGCAGACATTACACCGGGGAGCTGTTTTTT.

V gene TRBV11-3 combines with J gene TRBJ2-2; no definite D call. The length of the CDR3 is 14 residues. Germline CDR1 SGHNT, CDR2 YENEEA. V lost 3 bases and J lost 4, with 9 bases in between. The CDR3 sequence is CASSFSLSTGELFF. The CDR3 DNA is TGTGCCAGCAGCTTTTCCCTCAGCACCGGGGAGCTGTTTTTT.

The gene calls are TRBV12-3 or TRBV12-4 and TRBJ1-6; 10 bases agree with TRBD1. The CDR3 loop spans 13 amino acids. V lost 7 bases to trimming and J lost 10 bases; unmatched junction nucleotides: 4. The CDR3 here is CASTGTGVSPLHF. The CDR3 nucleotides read TGTGCCAGCACCGGGACAGGGGTGTCACCCCTCCACTTT.

The CDR3 reads CASSLRDTDPYGYTF. The CDR3 bases are TGTGCCAGCAGTCTCCGGGACACGGACCCTTATGGCTACACCTTC. This chain uses TRBV6-2 or TRBV6-3 with TRBJ1-2, with D possibly being TRBD1 (6 bases). Germline V gene data show CDR1 as MNHEY and CDR2 as SVGEGT. This CDR3 has 15 amino acids. Trimming cost V 5 bases and J 5 bases, with 18 bases left between them.

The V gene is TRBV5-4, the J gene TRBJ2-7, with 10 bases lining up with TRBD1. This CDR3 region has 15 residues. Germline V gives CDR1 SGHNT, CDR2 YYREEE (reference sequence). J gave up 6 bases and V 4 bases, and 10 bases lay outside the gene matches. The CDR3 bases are TGTGCCAGCAGCCCGAGAGGGACAGGGGAGGGCGAGCAGTACTTC. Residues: CASSPRGTGEGEQYF.

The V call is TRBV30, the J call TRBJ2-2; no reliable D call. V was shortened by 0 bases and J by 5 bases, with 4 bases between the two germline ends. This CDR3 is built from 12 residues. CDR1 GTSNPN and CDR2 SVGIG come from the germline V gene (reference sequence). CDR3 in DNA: TGTGCCTGGAGTGTACGGACCGGGGAGCTGTTTTTT. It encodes CAWSVRTGELFF.

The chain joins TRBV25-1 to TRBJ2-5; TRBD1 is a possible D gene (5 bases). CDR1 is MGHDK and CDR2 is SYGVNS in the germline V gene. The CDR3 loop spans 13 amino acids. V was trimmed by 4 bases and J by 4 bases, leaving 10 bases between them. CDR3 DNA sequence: TGTGCCAGCAGTGCAGGGCTCGGAGAGACCCAGTACTTC. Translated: CASSAGLGETQYF.

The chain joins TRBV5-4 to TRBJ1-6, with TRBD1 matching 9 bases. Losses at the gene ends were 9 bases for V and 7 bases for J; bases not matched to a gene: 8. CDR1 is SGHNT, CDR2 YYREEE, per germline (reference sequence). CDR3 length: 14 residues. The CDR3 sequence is CATMTGGRNSPLHF. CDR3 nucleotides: TGTGCCACCATGACAGGGGGTCGGAATTCACCCCTCCACTTT.

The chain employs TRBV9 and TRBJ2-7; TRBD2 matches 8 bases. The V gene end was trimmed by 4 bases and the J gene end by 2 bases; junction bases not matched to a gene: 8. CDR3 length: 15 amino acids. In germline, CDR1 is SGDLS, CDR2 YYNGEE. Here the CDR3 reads CASSKGLDVPYEQYF. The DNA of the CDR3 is TGTGCCAGCAGCAAGGGACTAGATGTTCCCTACGAGCAGTACTTC.

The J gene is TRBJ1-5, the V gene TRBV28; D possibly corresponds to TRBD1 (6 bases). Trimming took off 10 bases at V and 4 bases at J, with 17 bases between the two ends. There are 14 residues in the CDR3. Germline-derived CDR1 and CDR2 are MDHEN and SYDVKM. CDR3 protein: CATQDRIRNQPQHF. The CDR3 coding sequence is TGTGCCACACAAGACAGGATTCGAAATCAGCCCCAGCATTTT.

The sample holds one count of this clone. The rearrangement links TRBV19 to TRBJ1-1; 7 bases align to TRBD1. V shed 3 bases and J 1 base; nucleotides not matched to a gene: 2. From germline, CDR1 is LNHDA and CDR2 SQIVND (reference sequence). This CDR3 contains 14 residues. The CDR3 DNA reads TGTGCCAGTAGTATTGGGGACAGGAACACTGAAGCTTTCTTT. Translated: CASSIGDRNTEAFF.

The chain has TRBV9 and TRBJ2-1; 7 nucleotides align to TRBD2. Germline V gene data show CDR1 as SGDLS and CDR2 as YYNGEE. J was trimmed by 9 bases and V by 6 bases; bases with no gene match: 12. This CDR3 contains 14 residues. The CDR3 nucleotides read TGTGCCAGCACCCCGCGGCGGGAGTTGGGTGAGCAGTTCTTC. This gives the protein CASTPRRELGEQFF.

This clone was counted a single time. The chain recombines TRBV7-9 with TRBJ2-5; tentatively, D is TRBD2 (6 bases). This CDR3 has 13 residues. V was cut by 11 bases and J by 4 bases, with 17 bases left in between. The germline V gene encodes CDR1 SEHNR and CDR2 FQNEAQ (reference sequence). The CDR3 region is CADAGGHGETQYF. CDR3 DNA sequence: TGTGCCGATGCCGGGGGTCACGGAGAGACCCAGTACTTC.

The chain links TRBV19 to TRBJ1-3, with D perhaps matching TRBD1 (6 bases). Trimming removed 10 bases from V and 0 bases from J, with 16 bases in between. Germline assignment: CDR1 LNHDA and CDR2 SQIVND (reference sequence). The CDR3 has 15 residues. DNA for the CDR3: TGTGCCACTAAGGACAGTCCGGGCTCTGGAAACACCATATATTTT. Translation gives CATKDSPGSGNTIYF.

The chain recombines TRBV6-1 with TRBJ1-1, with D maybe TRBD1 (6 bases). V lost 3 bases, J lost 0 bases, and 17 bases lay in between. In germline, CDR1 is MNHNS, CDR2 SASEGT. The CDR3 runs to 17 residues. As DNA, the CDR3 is TGTGCCAGCAGTGATGCGACGCTAAGGGGGATGAACACTGAAGCTTTCTTT. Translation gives CASSDATLRGMNTEAFF.